This T cell receptor beta chain was identified during a study of T cell changes during pregnancy in multiple sclerosis (dated by TCRdb to between 2018 and 2020). Notes on the research overall: The study examined how the T cell repertoire changed over the course of pregnancy in women with multiple sclerosis.

Its CDR3 holds 15 amino acids, cysteine through phenylalanine. The kept DNA is CDR3 alone, 45 bases in frame from the first base. From the germline V gene, CDR1 is SGHRS and CDR2 is YFSETQ. V loses 5 bases at its end and J loses 6 bases; junction bases beyond the gene matches: 10. Libraries were prepared through the immunoSEQ multiplex PCR assay. The source is immuneACCESS, and TCRdb retained only in-frame sequences with V and J called. Part of the clones is not carried over; for the studies checked, unresolved V genes explain less than half of this, and the remainder is unexplained. This sample lists tens of thousands of clones; about 83% were detected once. The leading ten clones occupy less than 9% of the sample. As for this clone: Its antigen is currently not known. No base-level quality is on record; no much larger clone is a single base apart.

The sequence links TRBV5-1 to TRBJ1-1; TRBD1 lines up with 10 middle nucleotides. The sample consisted of CD8+ T cells from peripheral blood mononuclear cells, taken before pregnancy. The TCR was taken from a female donor with multiple sclerosis, enrolled in a pregnancy study. The nucleotide sequence is given as TGCGCCAGCAGTTCTTGGGGACAGGGGTTTCCTGAAGCTTTCTTT. The encoded protein is CASSSWGQGFPEAFF.